These T cell receptor beta chains were read from a single sample in a study of blood T cell repertoires in COVID-19. The assay was immunoSEQ multiplex PCR, and TCRdb's table has in-frame clones only and misses some. The data contain 650,000 to 800,000 clones, about 87% of them singletons. Sequenced material: peripheral blood. Receptor source: a woman aged 18-29 years with acute or convalescent COVID-19. The CDR3 runs from the conserved cysteine through the conserved F or W. Each record gives: V gene, D gene, J gene, CDR3 DNA, CDR3 protein. The D gene is left open where the match is weak.

TRBV11-2	TRBD1	TRBJ1-2	TGTGCCAGCAGTAATCCGGGACAGGGGCATAGTGGCTACACCTTC	CASSNPGQGHSGYTF
TRBV15	-	TRBJ2-2	TGTGCCACCAGCAGAGCCGGGGACACCGGGGAGCTGTTTTTT	CATSRAGDTGELFF
TRBV30	TRBD1	TRBJ1-2	TGTGCCTGGAGGACAGGGGGAGTGTCTGGCTACACCTTC	CAWRTGGVSGYTF
TRBV29-1	TRBD1	TRBJ2-3	TGCAGCGGGAGCTCCCTTTTGACAGGGCTTTTCGGTTGGGTATTGCCGACAGATACGCAGTATTTT	CSGSSLLTGLFGWVLPTDTQYF
TRBV7-9	TRBD1	TRBJ1-2	TGTGCCAGCAGCAATACAGGGGTTTTTGGCTACACCTTC	CASSNTGVFGYTF
TRBV2	TRBD2	TRBJ2-1	TGTGCCAGCAGCCCGGGACTAGCGGGGACCTACAATGAGCAGTTCTTC	CASSPGLAGTYNEQFF
TRBV5-4	-	TRBJ2-6	TGTGCCAGCAGCCCCCTCGGGGCCAACGTCCTGACTTTC	CASSPLGANVLTF
TRBV10-3	-	TRBJ1-4	TGTGCCATCAGCCAGGGTAGAGACGAAAAACTGTTTTTT	CAISQGRDEKLFF
TRBV6-6	-	TRBJ2-2	TGTGCCAGCAGTTGGGGGCAGCTATTGAACACCGGGGAGCTGTTTTTT	CASSWGQLLNTGELFF
TRBV11-2	TRBD2	TRBJ2-2	TGTGCCAGCAGCTTACTCGGGGGGACGAACACCGGGGAGCTGTTTTTT	CASSLLGGTNTGELFF
TRBV5-1	-	TRBJ2-1	TGCGCCAGCAGCTTGGGGCCCGTATTCCGCAATGAGCAGTTCTTC	CASSLGPVFRNEQFF
TRBV9	-	TRBJ1-1	TGTGCCAGCAGCGGCGGGGTCACGGGGAACACTGAAGCTTTCTTT	CASSGGVTGNTEAFF
TRBV6-5	-	TRBJ2-6	TGTGCCAGCATTACCGACTCCTCAGGGGCCAACGTCCTGACTTTC	CASITDSSGANVLTF
TRBV30	-	TRBJ1-3	TGTGCCTGGTTGTCTTTAGGAGAAAACACCATATATTTT	CAWLSLGENTIYF
TRBV2	TRBD1	TRBJ1-2	TGTGCCAGCAGGCCAGGACAGGGTCGATATGGCTACACCTTC	CASRPGQGRYGYTF
TRBV5-1	-	TRBJ2-2	TGCGCCAGCCGTGGGCACCCGAACACCGGGGAGCTGTTTTTT	CASRGHPNTGELFF
TRBV27	-	TRBJ2-7	TGTGCCAGCAGTACCTCGGGGGGCCCCTACGAGCAGTACTTC	CASSTSGGPYEQYF
TRBV9	TRBD2	TRBJ2-7	TGTGCCAGCAGCCCCAGAGGGCGGGGGAGCTCCTACGAGCAGTACTTC	CASSPRGRGSSYEQYF
TRBV13	-	TRBJ1-2	TGTGCCAGCAGCTTGGAGGGGCGCGGGTATGGCTACACCTTC	CASSLEGRGYGYTF
TRBV27	TRBD1	TRBJ2-2	TGTGCCAGCAGCGCAGGGGGCGACACCGGGGAGCTGTTTTTT	CASSAGGDTGELFF
TRBV11-2	TRBD1	TRBJ1-2	TGTGCCAGCAGCTTCGTCGAGGACAGGAGAGCTAACTATGGCTACACCTTC	CASSFVEDRRANYGYTF